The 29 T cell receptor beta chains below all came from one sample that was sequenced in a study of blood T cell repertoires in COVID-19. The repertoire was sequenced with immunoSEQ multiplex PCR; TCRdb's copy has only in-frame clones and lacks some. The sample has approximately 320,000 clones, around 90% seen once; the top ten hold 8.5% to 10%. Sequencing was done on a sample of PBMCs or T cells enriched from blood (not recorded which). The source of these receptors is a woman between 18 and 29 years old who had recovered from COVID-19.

The CDR3 loop is CASSLGLRQGLRQPQHF. The CDR3 DNA reads TGTGCCAGCAGCTTAGGCTTAAGACAGGGGCTTAGACAGCCCCAGCATTTT. J is TRBJ1-5 and V is TRBV7-6, with 8 nucleotides matching TRBD1. The germline V gene has CDR1 SGHVS and CDR2 FNYEAQ. Trimming at V came to 1 base and at J to 7 bases, leaving 12 bases not matched to a gene. This CDR3 contains 17 residues.

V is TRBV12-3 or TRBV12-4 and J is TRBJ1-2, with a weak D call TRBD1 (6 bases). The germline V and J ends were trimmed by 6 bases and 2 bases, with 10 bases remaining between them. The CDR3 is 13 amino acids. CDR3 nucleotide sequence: TGTGCCAGCAGCCACGACAGGAACTATGGCTACACCTTC. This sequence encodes CASSHDRNYGYTF.

The CDR3 DNA is TGTGCCAGCAGCCCTTACAGGGGAAGGACTGAAGCTTTCTTT. Translated: CASSPYRGRTEAFF. The chain is built from TRBV9 and TRBJ1-1; 7 bases align to TRBD1. V was pared by 4 bases and J by 5 bases, with 8 bases of the junction left unmatched. The germline V gene has CDR1 SGDLS and CDR2 YYNGEE. This CDR3 has 14 residues.

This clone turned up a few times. The CDR3 reads CASSSRQGWNTEAFF. The CDR3 nucleotides read TGTGCCAGCAGCTCCCGACAGGGGTGGAACACTGAAGCTTTCTTT. This chain links TRBV7-8 with TRBJ1-1; 8 nucleotides match TRBD1. The CDR3 is 15 residues long. V lost 4 bases and J lost 1; bases outside the gene matches: 5. Germline V lookup: CDR1 SGHVS, CDR2 FQNEAQ.

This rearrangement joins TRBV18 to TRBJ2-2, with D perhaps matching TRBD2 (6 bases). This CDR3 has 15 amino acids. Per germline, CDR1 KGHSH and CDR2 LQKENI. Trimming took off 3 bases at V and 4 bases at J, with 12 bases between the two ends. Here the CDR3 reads CASSPRDDGTGELFF. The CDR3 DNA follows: TGTGCCAGCTCACCGCGGGACGACGGCACCGGGGAGCTGTTTTTT. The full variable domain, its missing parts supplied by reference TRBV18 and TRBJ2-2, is NAGVMQNPRHLVRRRGQEARLRCSPMKGHSHVYWYRQLPEEGLKFMVYLQKENIIDESGMPKERFSAEFPKEGPSILRIQQVVRGDSAAYFCASSPRDDGTGELFFGEGSRLTVL.

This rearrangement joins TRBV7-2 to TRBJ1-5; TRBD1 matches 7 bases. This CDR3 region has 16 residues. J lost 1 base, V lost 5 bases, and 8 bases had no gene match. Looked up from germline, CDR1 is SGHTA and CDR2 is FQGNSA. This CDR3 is CASSADRDRSNQPQHF. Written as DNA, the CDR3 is TGTGCCAGCAGCGCCGACCGGGACAGAAGCAATCAGCCCCAGCATTTT.

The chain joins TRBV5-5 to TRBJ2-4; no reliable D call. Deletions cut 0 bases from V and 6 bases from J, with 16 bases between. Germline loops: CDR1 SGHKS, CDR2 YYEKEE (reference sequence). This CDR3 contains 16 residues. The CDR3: CASSLAFGSLGNIQYF. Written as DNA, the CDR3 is TGTGCCAGCAGCTTGGCCTTCGGGTCCTTGGGAAACATTCAGTACTTC.

The CDR3 nucleotides are TGTGCCAGCCTAGCTAACTATGGCTACACCTTC. This sequence encodes CASLANYGYTF. The J gene is TRBJ1-2, the V gene TRBV6-6; no firm D call. CDR3 length equals 11 residues. The V end was cut by 8 bases, the J end by 0 bases, with 4 bases between. The germline gives CDR1 MNHNY, CDR2 SVGAGI (reference sequence).

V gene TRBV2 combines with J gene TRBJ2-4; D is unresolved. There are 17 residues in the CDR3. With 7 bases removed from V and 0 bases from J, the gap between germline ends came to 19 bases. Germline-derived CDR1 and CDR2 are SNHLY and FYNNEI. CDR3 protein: CASILTVSKLAKNIQYF. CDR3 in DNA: TGTGCCAGCATCCTCACGGTCTCAAAACTAGCCAAAAACATTCAGTACTTC.

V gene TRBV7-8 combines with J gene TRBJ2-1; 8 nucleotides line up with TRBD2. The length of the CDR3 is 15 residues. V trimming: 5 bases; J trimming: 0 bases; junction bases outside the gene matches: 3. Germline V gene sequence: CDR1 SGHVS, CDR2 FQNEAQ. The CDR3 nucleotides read TGTGCCAGCAGCAGAAGCGGGGGCTCCTACAATGAGCAGTTCTTC. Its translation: CASSRSGGSYNEQFF.

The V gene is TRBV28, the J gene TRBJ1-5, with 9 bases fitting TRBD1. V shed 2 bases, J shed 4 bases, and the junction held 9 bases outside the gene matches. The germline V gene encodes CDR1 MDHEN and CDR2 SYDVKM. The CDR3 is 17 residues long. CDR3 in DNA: TGTGCCAGCAGTTTAATTATGGGACAGGGTGGGAATCAGCCCCAGCATTTT. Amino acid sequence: CASSLIMGQGGNQPQHF.

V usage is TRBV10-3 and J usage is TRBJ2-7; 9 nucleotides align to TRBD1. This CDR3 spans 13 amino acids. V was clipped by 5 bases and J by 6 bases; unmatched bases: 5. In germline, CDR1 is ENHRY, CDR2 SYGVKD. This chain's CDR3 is CAISIDRGTEQYF. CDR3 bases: TGTGCCATCAGTATCGACAGGGGGACCGAGCAGTACTTC.

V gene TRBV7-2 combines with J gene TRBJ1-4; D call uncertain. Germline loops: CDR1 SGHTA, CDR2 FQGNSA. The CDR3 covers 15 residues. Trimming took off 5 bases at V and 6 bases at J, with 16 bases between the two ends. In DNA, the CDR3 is TGTGCCAGCAGCCCGAACAGAAACAGAGATGAAAAACTGTTTTTT. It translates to CASSPNRNRDEKLFF.

For the CDR3, the DNA is TGTGCCAGCGAGATCCTCCCCGGGGGATCGAACACTGAAGCTTTCTTT. It is translated as CASEILPGGSNTEAFF. The chain joins TRBV7-9 to TRBJ1-1; D is perhaps TRBD1 (5 bases). V was shortened by 8 bases and J by 1 base, with 20 bases between the two germline ends. The CDR3 loop spans 16 amino acids. Germline V lookup: CDR1 SEHNR, CDR2 FQNEAQ (reference sequence).

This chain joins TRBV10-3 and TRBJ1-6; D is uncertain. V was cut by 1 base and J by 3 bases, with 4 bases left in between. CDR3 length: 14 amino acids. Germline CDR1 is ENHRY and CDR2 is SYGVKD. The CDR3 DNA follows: TGTGCCATCAGTGAGTTAGACTATAATTCACCCCTCCACTTT. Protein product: CAISELDYNSPLHF.

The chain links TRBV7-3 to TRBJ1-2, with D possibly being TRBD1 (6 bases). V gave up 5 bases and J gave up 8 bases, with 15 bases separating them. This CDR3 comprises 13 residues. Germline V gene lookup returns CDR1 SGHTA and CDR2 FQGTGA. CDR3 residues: CASSLQGGSGYTF. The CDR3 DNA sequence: TGTGCCAGCAGCCTACAGGGAGGGAGCGGCTACACCTTC.

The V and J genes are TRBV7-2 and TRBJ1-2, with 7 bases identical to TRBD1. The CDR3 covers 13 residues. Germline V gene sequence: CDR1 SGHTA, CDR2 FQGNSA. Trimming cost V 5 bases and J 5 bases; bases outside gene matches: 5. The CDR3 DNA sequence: TGTGCCAGCAGCCGAGACAGGGTTTATGGCTACACCTTC. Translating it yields CASSRDRVYGYTF.

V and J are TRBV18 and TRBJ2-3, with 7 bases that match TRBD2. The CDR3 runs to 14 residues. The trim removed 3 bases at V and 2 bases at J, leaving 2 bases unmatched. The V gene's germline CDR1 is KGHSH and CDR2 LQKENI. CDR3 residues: CASSPAGATDTQYF. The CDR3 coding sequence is TGTGCCAGCTCACCGGCGGGAGCCACAGATACGCAGTATTTT. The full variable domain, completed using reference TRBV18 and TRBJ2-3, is NAGVMQNPRHLVRRRGQEARLRCSPMKGHSHVYWYRQLPEEGLKFMVYLQKENIIDESGMPKERFSAEFPKEGPSILRIQQVVRGDSAAYFCASSPAGATDTQYFGPGTRLTVL.

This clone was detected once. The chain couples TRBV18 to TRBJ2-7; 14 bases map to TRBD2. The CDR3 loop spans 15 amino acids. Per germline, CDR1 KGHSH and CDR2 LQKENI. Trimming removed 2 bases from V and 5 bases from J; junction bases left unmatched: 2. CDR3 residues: CASSPGGLAGDEQYF. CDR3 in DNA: TGTGCCAGCTCACCAGGGGGACTAGCGGGAGACGAGCAGTACTTC.

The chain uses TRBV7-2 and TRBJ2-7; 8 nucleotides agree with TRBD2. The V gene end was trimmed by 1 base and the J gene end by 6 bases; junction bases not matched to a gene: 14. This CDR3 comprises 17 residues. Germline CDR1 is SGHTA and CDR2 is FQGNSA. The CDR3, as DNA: TGTGCCAGCAGCTTAGTCCCCGGGACTAGTTTTTGGGGCGAGCAGTACTTC. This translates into CASSLVPGTSFWGEQYF.

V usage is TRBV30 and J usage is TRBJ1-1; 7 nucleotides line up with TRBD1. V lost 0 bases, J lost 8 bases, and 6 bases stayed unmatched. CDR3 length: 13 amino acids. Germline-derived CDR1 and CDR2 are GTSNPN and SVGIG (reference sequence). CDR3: CAWSVRTGAEAFF. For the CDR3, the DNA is TGTGCCTGGAGTGTCCGCACAGGGGCCGAAGCTTTCTTT.

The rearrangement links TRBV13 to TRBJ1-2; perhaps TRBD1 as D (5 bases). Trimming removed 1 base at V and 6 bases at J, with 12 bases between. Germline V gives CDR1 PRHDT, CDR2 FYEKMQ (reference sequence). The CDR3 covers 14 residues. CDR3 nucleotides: TGTGCCAGCAGCTTAGAACGACAGACAGATGGCTACACCTTC. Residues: CASSLERQTDGYTF. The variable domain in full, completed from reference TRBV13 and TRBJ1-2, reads AAGVIQSPRHLIKEKRETATLKCYPIPRHDTVYWYQQGPGQDPQFLISFYEKMQSDKGSIPDRFSAQQFSDYHSELNMSSLELGDSALYFCASSLERQTDGYTFGSGTRLTVV.

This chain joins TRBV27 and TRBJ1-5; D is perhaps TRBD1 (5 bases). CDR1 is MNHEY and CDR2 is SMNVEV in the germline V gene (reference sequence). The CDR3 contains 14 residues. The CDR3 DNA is TGTCCTCGGAGGGACGGAGAGACCAATCAGCCCCAGCATTTT. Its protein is CPRRDGETNQPQHF.

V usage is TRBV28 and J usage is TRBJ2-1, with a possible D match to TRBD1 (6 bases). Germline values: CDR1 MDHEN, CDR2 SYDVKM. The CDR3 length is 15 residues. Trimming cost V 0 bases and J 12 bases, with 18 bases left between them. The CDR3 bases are TGTGCCAGCAGTTTATGGGGGGCGTACGTGGCTGGGCAGTTCTTC. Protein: CASSLWGAYVAGQFF. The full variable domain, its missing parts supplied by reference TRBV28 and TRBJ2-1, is DVKVTQSSRYLVKRTGEKVFLECVQDMDHENMFWYRQDPGLGLRLIYFSYDVKMKEKGDIPEGYSVSREKKERFSLILESASTNQTSMYLCASSLWGAYVAGQFFGPGTRLTVL.

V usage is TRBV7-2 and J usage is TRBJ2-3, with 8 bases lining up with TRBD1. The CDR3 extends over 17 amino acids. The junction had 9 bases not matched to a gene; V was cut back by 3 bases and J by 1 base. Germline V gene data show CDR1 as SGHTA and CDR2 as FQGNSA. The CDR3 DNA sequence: TGTGCCAGCAGCTTGAGGGCGACAGGGGCGGGCACAGATACGCAGTATTTT. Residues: CASSLRATGAGTDTQYF.

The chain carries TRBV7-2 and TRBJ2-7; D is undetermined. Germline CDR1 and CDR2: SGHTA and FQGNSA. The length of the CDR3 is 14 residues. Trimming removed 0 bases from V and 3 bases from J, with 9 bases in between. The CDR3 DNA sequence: TGTGCCAGCAGCTTAGCGTTGACAAACTACGAGCAGTACTTC. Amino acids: CASSLALTNYEQYF.

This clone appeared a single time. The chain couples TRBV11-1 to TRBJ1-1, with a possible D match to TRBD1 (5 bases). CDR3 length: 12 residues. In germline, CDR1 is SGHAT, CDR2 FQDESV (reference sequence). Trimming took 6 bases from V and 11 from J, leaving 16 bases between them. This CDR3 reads CASRGGHTRAFF. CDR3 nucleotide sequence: TGTGCCAGCAGGGGAGGACATACGAGGGCTTTCTTT.

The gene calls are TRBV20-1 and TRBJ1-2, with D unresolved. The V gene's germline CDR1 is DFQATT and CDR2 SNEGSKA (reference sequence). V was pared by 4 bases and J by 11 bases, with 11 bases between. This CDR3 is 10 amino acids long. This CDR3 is CSATRRNYTF. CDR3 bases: TGCAGTGCTACTCGGAGGAATTACACCTTC.

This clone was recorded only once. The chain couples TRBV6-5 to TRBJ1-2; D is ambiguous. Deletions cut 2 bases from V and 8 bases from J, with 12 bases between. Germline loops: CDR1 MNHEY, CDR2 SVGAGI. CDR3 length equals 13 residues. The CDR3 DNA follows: TGTGCCAGCAGTTACGCGCTTCGGGAAGGCTACACCTTC. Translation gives CASSYALREGYTF.